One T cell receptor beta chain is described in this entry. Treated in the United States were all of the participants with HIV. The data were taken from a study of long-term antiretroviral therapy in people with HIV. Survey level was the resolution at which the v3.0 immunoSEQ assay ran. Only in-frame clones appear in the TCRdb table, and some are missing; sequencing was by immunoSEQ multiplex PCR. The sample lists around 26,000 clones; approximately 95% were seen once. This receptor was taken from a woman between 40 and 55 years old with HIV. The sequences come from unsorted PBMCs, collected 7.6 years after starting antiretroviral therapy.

The CDR3 DNA sequence: TGTGCCAGCAGTTACTCCCAGGGGCACTATGGCTACACCTTC. It yields the protein CASSYSQGHYGYTF. This chain connects TRBV6-6 to TRBJ1-2; maybe TRBD1 (6 bases). The germline V gene encodes CDR1 MNHNY and CDR2 SVGAGI (reference sequence). The CDR3 extends over 14 amino acids. Deletions cut 0 bases from V and 3 bases from J, with 8 bases between.